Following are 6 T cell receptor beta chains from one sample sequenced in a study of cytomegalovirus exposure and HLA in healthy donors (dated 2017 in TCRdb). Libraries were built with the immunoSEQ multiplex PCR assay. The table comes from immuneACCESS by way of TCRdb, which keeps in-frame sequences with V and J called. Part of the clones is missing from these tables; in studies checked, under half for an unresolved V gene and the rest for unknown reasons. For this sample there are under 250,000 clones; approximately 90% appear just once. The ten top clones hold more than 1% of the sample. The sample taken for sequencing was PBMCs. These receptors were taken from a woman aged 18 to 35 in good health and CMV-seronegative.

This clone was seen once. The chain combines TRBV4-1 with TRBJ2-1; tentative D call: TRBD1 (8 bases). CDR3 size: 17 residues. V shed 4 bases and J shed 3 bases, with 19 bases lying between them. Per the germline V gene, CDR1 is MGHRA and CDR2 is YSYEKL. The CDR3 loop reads CASSREGRDRYYNEQFF. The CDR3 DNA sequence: TGCGCCAGCAGCCGGGAGGGGCGGGACAGGTACTACAATGAGCAGTTCTTC.

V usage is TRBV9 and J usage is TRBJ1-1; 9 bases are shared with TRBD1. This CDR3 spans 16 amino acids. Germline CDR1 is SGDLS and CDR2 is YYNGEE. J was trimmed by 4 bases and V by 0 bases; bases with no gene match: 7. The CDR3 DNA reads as TGTGCCAGCAGCGTAGATACAGGGGGCGAAGGCACTGAAGCTTTCTTT. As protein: CASSVDTGGEGTEAFF.

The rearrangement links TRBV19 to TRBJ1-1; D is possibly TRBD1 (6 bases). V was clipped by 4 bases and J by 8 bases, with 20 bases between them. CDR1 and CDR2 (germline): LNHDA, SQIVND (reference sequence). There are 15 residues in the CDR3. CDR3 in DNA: TGTGCCAGTAGTAAGTACCGGGACACGACTACGGAAGCTTTCTTT. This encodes CASSKYRDTTTEAFF. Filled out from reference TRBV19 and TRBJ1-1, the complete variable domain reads DGGITQSPKYLFRKEGQNVTLSCEQNLNHDAMYWYRQDPGQGLRLIYYSQIVNDFQKGDIAEGYSVSREKKESFPLTVTSAQKNPTAFYLCASSKYRDTTTEAFFGQGTRLTVV.

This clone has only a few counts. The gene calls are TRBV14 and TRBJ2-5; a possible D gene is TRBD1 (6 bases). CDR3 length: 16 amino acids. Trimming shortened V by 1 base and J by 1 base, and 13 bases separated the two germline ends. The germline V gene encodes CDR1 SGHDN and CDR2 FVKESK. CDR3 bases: TGTGCCAGCAGCCAAGTTGTTCCGACAGGCCAAGAGACCCAGTACTTC. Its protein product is CASSQVVPTGQETQYF.

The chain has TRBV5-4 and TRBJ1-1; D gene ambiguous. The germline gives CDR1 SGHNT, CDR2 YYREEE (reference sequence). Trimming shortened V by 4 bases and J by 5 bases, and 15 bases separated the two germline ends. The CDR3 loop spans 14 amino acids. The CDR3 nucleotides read TGTGCCAGCAGCCTGGAACCCATCGGGACTGAAGCTTTCTTT. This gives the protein CASSLEPIGTEAFF.

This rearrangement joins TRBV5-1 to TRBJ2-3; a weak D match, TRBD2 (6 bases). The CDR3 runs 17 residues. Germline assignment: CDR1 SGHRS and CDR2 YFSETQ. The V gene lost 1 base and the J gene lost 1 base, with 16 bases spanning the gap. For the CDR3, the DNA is TGCGCCAGCAGCTTGTCCCTAGCGCCCATGGGCACAGATACGCAGTATTTT. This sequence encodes CASSLSLAPMGTDTQYF.